The present T cell receptor (beta chain) was sequenced within a study of glioma-infiltrating T cells after dendritic cell vaccination. Study-level information: Patients had newly diagnosed or recurrent glioblastoma and received dendritic cell vaccines.

The V gene's germline CDR1 is LNHDA and CDR2 SQIVND (reference sequence). The V gene end was trimmed by 5 bases and the J gene end by 4 bases; junction bases not matched to a gene: 7. This CDR3 is 14 amino acids long. The PCR used 60 V beta and 13 J beta primers. The method was immunoSEQ multiplex PCR; TCRdb's version includes in-frame clones alone and lacks a portion of them. The data show around 90,000 clones, about 79% seen once. PBMC were collected before vaccination, two weeks after the third vaccination, and at progression. Sequencing was performed on blood, taken before dendritic cell vaccination. J is TRBJ1-2 and V is TRBV19; the match to TRBD1 covers 7 bases. The TCR was taken from a human donor with glioblastoma. In nucleotides, the CDR3 is TGTGCCAGTAGTCGGGACAGCCCGACCTATGGCTACACCTTC. This translates into CASSRDSPTYGYTF.